The T cell receptor (beta chain) under discussion was sequenced for a study of Graves' ophthalmopathy and Graves' hyperthyroidism. Ages of hyperthyroidism patients ran from 18 to 65, and their diagnoses were new, under 2 months' duration. A few counts support this clonotype. Its antigen is still unknown. Study observations and caveats: Prediction of ophthalmopathy progression reached 70.59% sensitivity and around 72% specificity.

This CDR3 region has 15 residues. V was cut by 1 base and J by 1 base, with 11 bases left in between. Germline CDR1 and CDR2: SGHTA and FQGNSA. The study amplified TCR beta CDR3 regions using RNA transcripts. RT-PCR in the first round used HTBI primers; a second-round multiplex PCR followed. MiXCR was run by TCRdb on the multiplex PCR reads, yielding one entry per CDR3 protein. The data show over a million distinct CDR3 sequences, 35% to 45% seen once. The rearrangement joins TRBV7-2 to TRBJ2-7; unclear D gene. Sequencing input: peripheral blood or thyroid tissue (not recorded which). This receptor was taken from an adult man with Graves' hyperthyroidism. The CDR3 loop is CASSLDTIGSYEQYF. The CDR3, as DNA: TGTGCCAGCAGCTTAGACACTATAGGGTCCTACGAGCAGTACTTC.